These T cell receptor beta chains were read from a single sample in a study of blood T cell repertoires in COVID-19. Sequencing used immunoSEQ multiplex PCR; TCRdb keeps in-frame clones, though not all of them. The data show under 200,000 clones, 80% seen once. Sequencing used peripheral blood. These receptors were collected from a man aged 55 to 70 with acute or convalescent COVID-19. Each CDR3 is given with its conserved first and last residue. D genes are given only for firm matches. Clone size is given for some rows only: seen once, a few or many times, or a class if the clone is expanded.

V: TRBV11-2; D: -; J: TRBJ1-1; length: 14; size: -; CDR3: CASSFRGGGAEAFF; DNA: TGTGCCAGCAGCTTCAGGGGAGGGGGGGCTGAAGCTTTCTTT
V: TRBV2; D: TRBD1; J: TRBJ1-6; length: 14; size: -; CDR3: CASSDAGQHSPLHF; DNA: TGTGCCAGCAGTGATGCGGGACAGCATTCACCCCTCCACTTT
V: TRBV18; D: -; J: TRBJ2-7; length: 13; size: -; CDR3: CASSVQGSYEQYF; DNA: TGTGCCAGCTCAGTACAGGGTTCCTACGAGCAGTACTTC
V: TRBV4-2; D: -; J: TRBJ1-5; length: 13; size: -; CDR3: CASSQDLRQPQHF; DNA: TGTGCCAGCAGCCAAGATCTCCGTCAGCCCCAGCATTTT
V: TRBV7-8; D: TRBD1; J: TRBJ1-2; length: 13; size: -; CDR3: CASSLGGDSGYTF; DNA: TGTGCCAGCAGCTTAGGTGGGGACAGCGGCTACACCTTC
V: TRBV30; D: TRBD1; J: TRBJ2-7; length: 17; size: -; CDR3: CAWSTPLWTGGIYEQYF; DNA: TGTGCCTGGAGTACCCCCCTCTGGACAGGGGGCATCTACGAGCAGTACTTC
V: TRBV3-1/TRBV3-2; D: -; J: TRBJ1-2; length: 15; size: -; CDR3: CASSPRRGANYGYTF; DNA: TGTGCCAGCAGCCCGCGGAGGGGAGCTAACTATGGCTACACCTTC
V: TRBV5-1; D: -; J: TRBJ1-2; length: 15; size: -; CDR3: CASSLFPTDNYGYTF; DNA: TGCGCCAGCAGCTTGTTCCCAACAGATAATTATGGCTACACCTTC
V: TRBV6-7; D: TRBD1; J: TRBJ1-2; length: 17; size: -; CDR3: CASSYRDRYRANYGYTF; DNA: TGTGCCAGCAGTTACCGGGACAGGTATAGGGCTAACTATGGCTACACCTTC
V: TRBV5-4; D: TRBD2; J: TRBJ2-7; length: 16; size: -; CDR3: CASSSWAGGPSYEQYF; DNA: TGTGCCAGCAGCTCTTGGGCGGGAGGGCCCTCCTACGAGCAGTACTTC
V: TRBV6-1; D: -; J: TRBJ2-5; length: 13; size: -; CDR3: CASSEGPPETQYF; DNA: TGTGCCAGCAGCGAAGGGCCCCCAGAGACCCAGTACTTC
V: TRBV6-5; D: -; J: TRBJ1-2; length: 13; size: -; CDR3: CASRKQGRDGYTF; DNA: TGTGCCAGCCGGAAACAGGGTAGAGATGGCTACACCTTC
V: TRBV9; D: TRBD1; J: TRBJ2-1; length: 15; size: -; CDR3: CASTLSGQGYNEQFF; DNA: TGTGCCAGCACCCTCAGTGGACAGGGTTACAATGAGCAGTTCTTC
V: TRBV4-3; D: TRBD2; J: TRBJ2-3; length: 20; size: few; CDR3: CASSQDWSAGAFSRADTQYF; DNA: TGCGCCAGCAGCCAAGATTGGTCAGCGGGGGCCTTCTCGAGGGCAGATACGCAGTATTTT
V: TRBV2; D: TRBD2; J: TRBJ2-3; length: 15; size: few; CDR3: CASRLRLAGTDTQYF; DNA: TGTGCCAGCAGGCTACGACTAGCGGGCACAGATACGCAGTATTTT
V: TRBV7-8; D: -; J: TRBJ1-4; length: 12; size: -; CDR3: CASSLPGEKLFF; DNA: TGTGCCAGCAGCCTGCCGGGAGAAAAACTGTTTTTT
V: TRBV27; D: TRBD1; J: TRBJ2-7; length: 14; size: once; CDR3: CASSLGGQLYEQYF; DNA: TGTGCCAGCAGTTTAGGGGGACAGCTCTACGAGCAGTACTTC
V: TRBV7-8; D: TRBD2; J: TRBJ2-1; length: 21; size: few; CDR3: CASSLKRFYGGRSSSYNEQFF; DNA: TGTGCCAGCAGCTTAAAGCGGTTCTACGGCGGGAGGTCGAGCTCCTACAATGAGCAGTTCTTC
V: TRBV10-3; D: -; J: TRBJ1-3; length: 17; size: once; CDR3: CAISGRGTLLSGNTIYF; DNA: TGTGCCATCAGTGGAAGGGGAACCTTGCTCTCTGGAAACACCATATATTTT
V: TRBV5-1; D: -; J: TRBJ2-6; length: 16; size: -; CDR3: CASSLEAGAGANVLTF; DNA: TGCGCCAGCAGCTTGGAGGCAGGGGCTGGGGCCAACGTCCTGACTTTC
V: TRBV15; D: -; J: TRBJ1-5; length: 16; size: -; CDR3: CATSMGGAVGNQPQHF; DNA: TGTGCCACCAGCATGGGGGGGGCGGTGGGGAATCAGCCCCAGCATTTT
V: TRBV6-5; D: TRBD2; J: TRBJ2-5; length: 15; size: -; CDR3: CASSRGGSWGETQYF; DNA: TGTGCCAGCAGTCGGGGCGGGAGTTGGGGAGAGACCCAGTACTTC
V: TRBV12-3/TRBV12-4; D: -; J: TRBJ1-5; length: 13; size: -; CDR3: CASSLLANQPQHF; DNA: TGTGCCAGCAGTCTACTCGCAAATCAGCCCCAGCATTTT
V: TRBV5-4; D: -; J: TRBJ1-1; length: 13; size: -; CDR3: CASSPGINTEAFF; DNA: TGTGCCAGCAGCCCAGGAATAAACACTGAAGCTTTCTTT
V: TRBV27; D: -; J: TRBJ2-7; length: 11; size: once; CDR3: CATEENYEQYF; DNA: TGTGCCACCGAGGAGAACTACGAGCAGTACTTC
V: TRBV18; D: -; J: TRBJ1-5; length: 13; size: -; CDR3: CASTPNRDQPQHF; DNA: TGTGCCAGCACCCCAAACAGGGATCAGCCCCAGCATTTT
V: TRBV18; D: -; J: TRBJ2-3; length: 16; size: -; CDR3: CASSPDAGLRTDTQYF; DNA: TGTGCCAGCTCACCGGATGCTGGACTGCGCACAGATACGCAGTATTTT
V: TRBV6-5; D: -; J: TRBJ1-2; length: 15; size: -; CDR3: CASSYSTGLADGYTF; DNA: TGTGCCAGCAGTTACTCCACAGGGCTAGCGGATGGCTACACCTTC
V: TRBV29-1; D: -; J: TRBJ2-1; length: 10; size: -; CDR3: CSVSTIEQFF; DNA: TGCAGCGTGAGTACGATTGAGCAGTTCTTC
V: TRBV4-2; D: TRBD1; J: TRBJ1-3; length: 17; size: -; CDR3: CASSQDSNRGSGNTIYF; DNA: TGTGCCAGCAGCCAAGATTCGAACAGGGGCTCTGGAAACACCATATATTTT
V: TRBV4-3; D: -; J: TRBJ1-4; length: 17; size: -; CDR3: CASSQDNRPGRGGKLFF; DNA: TGCGCCAGCAGCCAAGATAATCGTCCAGGCCGGGGGGGAAAACTGTTTTTT
V: TRBV5-1; D: TRBD1; J: TRBJ2-7; length: 17; size: -; CDR3: CASSLGSGQAGTGEQYF; DNA: TGCGCCAGCAGCTTGGGCTCCGGACAGGCCGGTACGGGGGAGCAGTACTTC
V: TRBV19; D: -; J: TRBJ1-1; length: 11; size: -; CDR3: CASTLLTEAFF; DNA: TGTGCCAGTACCCTCTTGACTGAAGCTTTCTTT
V: TRBV5-1; D: -; J: TRBJ2-7; length: 15; size: -; CDR3: CASSLGRGAKGEQYF; DNA: TGCGCCAGCAGCTTAGGAAGGGGCGCTAAGGGCGAGCAGTACTTC
V: TRBV11-2; D: -; J: TRBJ2-7; length: 13; size: -; CDR3: CASSANRVPEQYF; DNA: TGTGCCAGCAGTGCAAACAGGGTCCCCGAGCAGTACTTC
V: TRBV7-3; D: -; J: TRBJ1-2; length: 16; size: once; CDR3: CASSLNMGGMDYGYTF; DNA: TGTGCCAGCAGCTTAAATATGGGGGGTATGGACTATGGCTACACCTTC
V: TRBV4-2; D: TRBD1; J: TRBJ1-2; length: 14; size: once; CDR3: CASSSQGADDGYTF; DNA: TGTGCCAGCAGCTCCCAGGGGGCGGACGACGGCTACACCTTC
V: TRBV19; D: TRBD1; J: TRBJ2-2; length: 15; size: -; CDR3: CASSPRTGWAGELFF; DNA: TGTGCCAGTAGTCCCCGGACAGGGTGGGCCGGGGAGCTGTTTTTT
V: TRBV3-1/TRBV3-2; D: TRBD1; J: TRBJ1-2; length: 17; size: -; CDR3: CASSPVLADRGRYGYTF; DNA: TGTGCCAGCAGCCCGGTCCTCGCGGACAGGGGCCGCTACGGCTACACCTTC
V: TRBV24-1; D: -; J: TRBJ1-2; length: 16; size: -; CDR3: CATSEGREGTNYGYTF; DNA: TGTGCCACCAGTGAAGGCAGGGAGGGGACTAACTATGGCTACACCTTC
V: TRBV20-1; D: TRBD1; J: TRBJ1-6; length: 16; size: -; CDR3: CSASLGQGERNSPLHF; DNA: TGCAGTGCTAGTTTGGGTCAGGGGGAAAGGAATTCACCCCTCCACTTT
V: TRBV5-1; D: TRBD1; J: TRBJ1-2; length: 15; size: -; CDR3: CASRRQGDAYYGYTF; DNA: TGCGCCAGCAGGAGACAGGGGGATGCTTACTATGGCTACACCTTC
V: TRBV7-9; D: TRBD1; J: TRBJ1-2; length: 14; size: -; CDR3: CASSLTGGREGYTF; DNA: TGTGCCAGCAGTTTGACAGGGGGAAGGGAAGGCTACACCTTC
V: TRBV9; D: TRBD2; J: TRBJ2-3; length: 16; size: -; CDR3: CASSTSGGISTDTQYF; DNA: TGTGCCAGCAGCACGAGCGGGGGGATAAGCACAGATACGCAGTATTTT
V: TRBV7-2; D: TRBD2; J: TRBJ2-3; length: 16; size: -; CDR3: CASSLGTSGRADTQYF; DNA: TGTGCCAGCAGCTTAGGGACTAGCGGGAGAGCAGATACGCAGTATTTT
V: TRBV3-1/TRBV3-2; D: -; J: TRBJ1-1; length: 15; size: -; CDR3: CASSTHQAGNTEAFF; DNA: TGTGCCAGCAGCACTCACCAGGCGGGTAACACTGAAGCTTTCTTT
V: TRBV6-6; D: TRBD2; J: TRBJ2-3; length: 13; size: -; CDR3: CATLAASTDTQYF; DNA: TGTGCCACTCTAGCGGCTAGCACAGATACGCAGTATTTT
V: TRBV11-2; D: -; J: TRBJ2-3; length: 16; size: -; CDR3: CASSPEGGYRTDTQYF; DNA: TGTGCCAGCAGCCCAGAGGGCGGGTACCGCACAGATACGCAGTATTTT
V: TRBV6-5; D: TRBD1; J: TRBJ1-2; length: 16; size: -; CDR3: CASSYSYGQANYGYTF; DNA: TGTGCCAGCAGTTACTCGTATGGACAGGCAAACTATGGCTACACCTTC
V: TRBV19; D: -; J: TRBJ1-1; length: 14; size: -; CDR3: CASSMGLTNTEAFF; DNA: TGTGCCAGTAGTATGGGACTCACGAACACTGAAGCTTTCTTT
V: TRBV5-1; D: -; J: TRBJ2-5; length: 15; size: -; CDR3: CASSLNRGGIKTQYF; DNA: TGCGCCAGCAGCCTGAACCGGGGTGGAATTAAGACCCAGTACTTC
V: TRBV9; D: -; J: TRBJ1-3; length: 15; size: once; CDR3: CASGEGSFSGNTIYF; DNA: TGTGCCAGTGGCGAGGGCTCCTTCTCTGGAAACACCATATATTTT
V: TRBV3-1/TRBV3-2; D: -; J: TRBJ1-3; length: 15; size: -; CDR3: CASSQDRVTGNTIYF; DNA: TGTGCCAGCAGCCAAGACAGGGTAACTGGAAACACCATATATTTT